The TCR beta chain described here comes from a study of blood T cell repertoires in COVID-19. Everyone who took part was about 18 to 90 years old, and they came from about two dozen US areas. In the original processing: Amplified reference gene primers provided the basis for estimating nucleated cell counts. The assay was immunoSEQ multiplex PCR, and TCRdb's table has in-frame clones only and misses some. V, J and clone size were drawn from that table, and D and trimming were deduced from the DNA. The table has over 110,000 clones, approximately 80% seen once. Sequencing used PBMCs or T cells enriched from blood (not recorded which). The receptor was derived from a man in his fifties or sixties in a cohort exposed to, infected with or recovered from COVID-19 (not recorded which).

The CDR3 sequence: CASSLKPSYSNQPQHF. In DNA, the CDR3 is TGTGCCAGCAGCTTAAAGCCTTCCTATAGCAATCAGCCCCAGCATTTT. The rearrangement links TRBV7-2 to TRBJ1-5; unclear D gene. V was trimmed by 2 bases and J by 0 bases, leaving 11 bases between them. Germline V CDR1 and CDR2: SGHTA, FQGNSA. There are 16 residues in the CDR3.